Listed below are T cell receptor beta chains from one sample, sequenced in a study of CD8 T cells in ankylosing spondylitis. TCRdb passed the 5' RACE reads through MiXCR, listing each CDR3 protein once. The repertoire has 400,000 or so distinct CDR3 sequences, about 25% of them found once; the top ten carry about 0.92%. Sequencing was carried out using blood, either unsorted or a sorted T cell fraction (not recorded which). All receptors derive from a male donor with ankylosing spondylitis. The CDR3 runs from the conserved cysteine through the conserved F or W. Each record gives: V gene, D gene, J gene, clone size, CDR3 DNA, CDR3 protein. The D gene is left open where the match is weak. Clone size is given for some rows only: seen once, a few or many times, or a class if the clone is expanded.

v_gene: TRBV19
d_gene: TRBD2
j_gene: TRBJ2-2
abundance: few
CDR3nt: TGTGCCAGTAGTCGCGGCGGGAGTAACACCGGGGAGCTGTTTTTT
CDR3aa: CASSRGGSNTGELFF

v_gene: TRBV11-3
d_gene: NA
j_gene: TRBJ1-2
abundance: few
CDR3nt: TGTGCCAGCAGCGGTGGGACGGGCAGGATCTATGGCTACACCTTC
CDR3aa: CASSGGTGRIYGYTF

v_gene: TRBV20-1
d_gene: NA
j_gene: TRBJ1-2
abundance: few
CDR3nt: TGCAGTGCTAGACCCATCCTCTATGGCTACACCTTC
CDR3aa: CSARPILYGYTF

v_gene: TRBV5-1
d_gene: TRBD2
j_gene: TRBJ2-7
abundance: few
CDR3nt: TGCGCCAGCAGCTCGACTAGCGGGAGCTCCTACGAGCAGTACTTC
CDR3aa: CASSSTSGSSYEQYF

v_gene: TRBV21-1
d_gene: NA
j_gene: TRBJ1-4
abundance: NA
CDR3nt: TGTGCCAGCAGCAAAGCCCGTAGGGCCGTAAATGAAAAACTGTTTTTT
CDR3aa: CASSKARRAVNEKLFF

v_gene: TRBV3-1
d_gene: NA
j_gene: TRBJ1-2
abundance: NA
CDR3nt: TGTGCCAGCAGCCAGGGGAAGGGCGGCTACACCTTC
CDR3aa: CASSQGKGGYTF

v_gene: TRBV24-1
d_gene: TRBD1
j_gene: TRBJ1-4
abundance: few
CDR3nt: TGTGCCACCAGTGAGATACAGGGGGCGAAGGAAAAACTGTTTTTT
CDR3aa: CATSEIQGAKEKLFF

v_gene: TRBV11-2
d_gene: NA
j_gene: TRBJ1-6
abundance: NA
CDR3nt: TGTGCCAGCAGCTCCCTCCCCTATTCTCCCCTCCACTTT
CDR3aa: CASSSLPYSPLHF

v_gene: TRBV20-1
d_gene: NA
j_gene: TRBJ1-1
abundance: NA
CDR3nt: TGCAGTGCCAGTAGACAGCCCATGAACACTGAAGCTTTCTTT
CDR3aa: CSASRQPMNTEAFF

v_gene: TRBV29-1
d_gene: NA
j_gene: TRBJ1-3
abundance: NA
CDR3nt: TGCAGCGCCCGTTACTCTGGAAACACCATATATTTT
CDR3aa: CSARYSGNTIYF

v_gene: TRBV7-9
d_gene: NA
j_gene: TRBJ1-1
abundance: few
CDR3nt: TGTGCCAGCAGCTCGACCGGGACGGAGAACACTGAAGCTTTCTTT
CDR3aa: CASSSTGTENTEAFF

v_gene: TRBV7-2
d_gene: TRBD2
j_gene: TRBJ2-1
abundance: NA
CDR3nt: TGTGCCAGCAGCTCCCCGCAAGGTAGCGGGAAGAATGAGCAGTTCTTC
CDR3aa: CASSSPQGSGKNEQFF

v_gene: TRBV27
d_gene: NA
j_gene: TRBJ2-1
abundance: NA
CDR3nt: TGTGCCAGCAGTTACCCGTTTGGCAGGGACTTCAGGTTGGATGAGCAGTTCTTC
CDR3aa: CASSYPFGRDFRLDEQFF

v_gene: TRBV7-9
d_gene: NA
j_gene: TRBJ2-3
abundance: NA
CDR3nt: TGTGCCAGCAGCCCAAGGGTCCTCCCAGATACGCAGTATTTT
CDR3aa: CASSPRVLPDTQYF

v_gene: TRBV24-1
d_gene: NA
j_gene: TRBJ2-1
abundance: few
CDR3nt: TGTGCCACCAGTGATTTGCACTCAGAGGGCTCCTACAATGAGCAGTTCTTC
CDR3aa: CATSDLHSEGSYNEQFF

v_gene: TRBV10-3
d_gene: NA
j_gene: TRBJ1-1
abundance: few
CDR3nt: TGTGCCATCAGCGACAGGACCCAGAACACTGAAGCTTTCTTT
CDR3aa: CAISDRTQNTEAFF

v_gene: TRBV3-1
d_gene: NA
j_gene: TRBJ1-5
abundance: few
CDR3nt: TGTGCCAGCAGCCAAGGCCTAATTGGCAGGATTCAGCCCCAGCATTTT
CDR3aa: CASSQGLIGRIQPQHF

v_gene: TRBV20-1
d_gene: NA
j_gene: TRBJ2-3
abundance: NA
CDR3nt: TGCAGTGCTAGATCCACAGATACGCAGTATTTT
CDR3aa: CSARSTDTQYF

v_gene: TRBV12-3/TRBV12-4
d_gene: NA
j_gene: TRBJ2-5
abundance: few
CDR3nt: TGTGCCAGCAGTTTCGGACTTAACCAAGAGACCCAGTACTTC
CDR3aa: CASSFGLNQETQYF

v_gene: TRBV10-3
d_gene: NA
j_gene: TRBJ2-2
abundance: NA
CDR3nt: TGTGCCATCAGAGACGGCGGGGCTAACACCGGGGAGCTGTTTTTT
CDR3aa: CAIRDGGANTGELFF

v_gene: TRBV5-1
d_gene: NA
j_gene: TRBJ2-3
abundance: NA
CDR3nt: TGCGCCAGCAGCCTGCTAAAGGGTCGCACAGATACGCAGTATTTT
CDR3aa: CASSLLKGRTDTQYF

v_gene: TRBV7-9
d_gene: TRBD2
j_gene: TRBJ2-1
abundance: NA
CDR3nt: TGTGCCAGCCCGGCGGGAGGGCCCTACAATGAGCAGTTCTTC
CDR3aa: CASPAGGPYNEQFF

v_gene: TRBV7-7
d_gene: NA
j_gene: TRBJ2-4
abundance: few
CDR3nt: TGTGCCAGCAGCTTAGAATTTCGGGTAGCCAAAAACATTCAGTACTTC
CDR3aa: CASSLEFRVAKNIQYF

v_gene: TRBV24-1
d_gene: TRBD1
j_gene: TRBJ1-1
abundance: few
CDR3nt: TGTGCCACCAGTTCGGGACAGGTTCGCACTGAAGCTTTCTTT
CDR3aa: CATSSGQVRTEAFF

v_gene: TRBV7-7
d_gene: NA
j_gene: TRBJ2-3
abundance: NA
CDR3nt: TGTGCCAGCAGCTTAGTTCCCCAAGGGGGAACGCAGTATTTT
CDR3aa: CASSLVPQGGTQYF

v_gene: TRBV5-5
d_gene: NA
j_gene: TRBJ2-2
abundance: NA
CDR3nt: TGTGCCAGCAGCTTGGAACAGGGTAGCGGGGAGCTGTTTTTT
CDR3aa: CASSLEQGSGELFF

v_gene: TRBV20-1
d_gene: NA
j_gene: TRBJ2-3
abundance: NA
CDR3nt: TGCAGTGCTAGTGAGGTCAGGAGGCTGGCAGATACGCAGTATTTT
CDR3aa: CSASEVRRLADTQYF

v_gene: TRBV18
d_gene: NA
j_gene: TRBJ1-1
abundance: many
CDR3nt: TGTGCCAGCTCACCAGGGGCAGCCGAAGCTTTCTTT
CDR3aa: CASSPGAAEAFF

v_gene: TRBV7-2
d_gene: TRBD1
j_gene: TRBJ1-4
abundance: NA
CDR3nt: TGTGCCAGCAGCGGTCCTACAGGGGTTTACGGAAAACTGTTTTTT
CDR3aa: CASSGPTGVYGKLFF

v_gene: TRBV20-1
d_gene: NA
j_gene: TRBJ2-1
abundance: once
CDR3nt: TGCAGTGCTACTACGGATTCCTACAATGAGCAGTTCTTC
CDR3aa: CSATTDSYNEQFF

v_gene: TRBV10-3
d_gene: NA
j_gene: TRBJ1-3
abundance: few
CDR3nt: TGTGCCATCAGGAGCTCGCCGGAGTTCGCCATATATTTT
CDR3aa: CAIRSSPEFAIYF

v_gene: TRBV7-8
d_gene: TRBD2
j_gene: TRBJ2-2
abundance: NA
CDR3nt: TGTGCCAGCAGCACTAGCGGGAACACCGGGGAGCTGTTTTTT
CDR3aa: CASSTSGNTGELFF

v_gene: TRBV11-3
d_gene: TRBD2
j_gene: TRBJ2-3
abundance: NA
CDR3nt: TGTGCCAGCAGCTTAGGGGAGGGTGACAGCACAGATACGCAGTATTTT
CDR3aa: CASSLGEGDSTDTQYF

v_gene: TRBV9
d_gene: NA
j_gene: TRBJ2-1
abundance: NA
CDR3nt: TGTGCCAGCAGCCTATTGGCCGGGACCTCCTACAATGAGCAGTTCTTC
CDR3aa: CASSLLAGTSYNEQFF

v_gene: TRBV12-3/TRBV12-4
d_gene: NA
j_gene: TRBJ1-2
abundance: few
CDR3nt: TGTGCCAGCAGCCGAGAGACCGAGGACTATGGCTACACCTTC
CDR3aa: CASSRETEDYGYTF